This TCR beta chain was observed in a study of identical twins. Study-wide findings and caveats: Out-of-frame alpha sequences shared by twins showed excess low generation probability. Cord blood's abundant beta clonotypes had fewer insertions, unlike memory repertoires.

This clonotype appeared a few times. Its antigen is unidentified. Unique molecular identifiers were present on the cDNA, which also gained a universal primer site by template switching. TCRdb ran MiXCR on the 5' RACE reads and lists one entry per CDR3 protein. The data contain more than 200,000 distinct CDR3 sequences, over 12% of them singletons. Germline V lookup: CDR1 SGHAT, CDR2 FQNNGV. The J segment lost 0 bases and the V segment lost 5 bases, leaving 4 bases of the junction unmatched. This CDR3 spans 15 amino acids. This chain joins TRBV11-2 and TRBJ2-7, with TRBD1 identical over 10 bases. Sample: memory (CD45RO+) T cells sorted from blood. The sequence was collected from a woman aged 18-29 years in good health. In DNA, the CDR3 is TGTGCCAGCAGCCATCGGACAGGGGGCTCCTACGAGCAGTACTTC. It is translated as CASSHRTGGSYEQYF.